These 24 T cell receptor beta chains share one sample of origin, sequenced in a study of shared clonotypes between healthy human individuals. Clones were sequenced by immunoSEQ multiplex PCR, and TCRdb holds only the in-frame ones, with some missing. The repertoire holds about 460,000 clones, with roughly three quarters as singletons. The sequenced sample was PBMCs. The source of these receptors is a woman aged 40 to 50 in good health. Some clones in this sample may be carry-over from other donors' samples.

This chain links TRBV14 with TRBJ2-7, with D perhaps TRBD1 (6 bases). V lost 4 bases, J lost 4 bases, and 17 bases lay in between. CDR3 length: 15 residues. CDR1 is SGHDN and CDR2 is FVKESK in the germline V gene. The CDR3 DNA sequence: TGTGCCAGCAGCCCCCATGACAGGCGGGCATACGAGCAGTACTTC. This sequence encodes CASSPHDRRAYEQYF.

The rearrangement uses TRBV27 and TRBJ2-5; TRBD2 might be the D (5 bases). The CDR3 totals 13 residues. Germline V gives CDR1 MNHEY, CDR2 SMNVEV (reference sequence). V was clipped by 4 bases and J by 3 bases, with 9 bases between them. In DNA form, the CDR3 reads TGTGCCAGCAGTTGGAGCGGCGAAGAGACCCAGTACTTC. This codes for CASSWSGEETQYF.

This clone was observed a handful of times. The rearrangement links TRBV7-2 to TRBJ2-7; 12 nucleotides match TRBD2. Losses at the gene ends were 3 bases for V and 0 bases for J; bases not matched to a gene: 6. The CDR3 runs to 17 residues. Germline V lookup: CDR1 SGHTA, CDR2 FQGNSA. This CDR3 is CASSLGLAGFSSYEQYF. The CDR3, as DNA: TGTGCCAGCAGCTTGGGACTAGCGGGCTTCAGCTCCTACGAGCAGTACTTC.

Of note for this clone: A read error is the likely source, as a far larger clone sits one nucleotide away. Within the sample, other DNA sequences also encode this same CDR3. The rearrangement joins TRBV5-4 to TRBJ1-5; possible D gene TRBD1, 5 bases. Germline loops: CDR1 SGHNT, CDR2 YYREEE (reference sequence). V was pared by 5 bases and J by 6 bases, with 15 bases between. The CDR3 spans 14 residues. The CDR3: CASSRGEGTQPQHF. The CDR3 DNA sequence: TGTGCCAGCAGTCGGGGGGAGGGGACTCAGCCCCAGCATTTT.

The chain carries TRBV28 and TRBJ2-1; D call uncertain. CDR1 and CDR2 (germline): MDHEN, SYDVKM. The CDR3 covers 11 residues. V lost 5 bases, J lost 14 bases, and 13 bases lay in between. CDR3 sequence reads: CASSPSTQKFF. The CDR3, as DNA: TGTGCCAGCAGTCCCTCGACGCAGAAGTTCTTC.

About this clone itself: The identical CDR3 is also encoded by other nucleotide sequences in the sample. This chain uses TRBV5-1 with TRBJ2-1, with D maybe TRBD2 (5 bases). Germline V lookup: CDR1 SGHRS, CDR2 YFSETQ. The CDR3 has 14 amino acids. V lost 4 bases, J lost 4 bases, and 12 bases lay in between. CDR3 nucleotide sequence: TGCGCCAGCAGCCTAGGGAGCGGATACAATGAGCAGTTCTTC. Amino acids: CASSLGSGYNEQFF.

The chain has TRBV7-2 and TRBJ1-2; D ambiguous. Germline CDR1 SGHTA, CDR2 FQGNSA. CDR3 length equals 13 residues. V was pared by 8 bases and J by 0 bases, with 10 bases between. The CDR3 DNA sequence: TGTGCCAGCGTGCCAGCCGCTAACTATGGCTACACCTTC. Amino acid sequence: CASVPAANYGYTF.

The V gene is TRBV2, the J gene TRBJ2-3, with D unclear. The CDR3 runs to 15 residues. The germline V gene encodes CDR1 SNHLY and CDR2 FYNNEI. Trimming pared 6 bases from V and 1 base from J, leaving 14 bases between. CDR3 sequence: CASRRIGARTDTQYF. The DNA of the CDR3 is TGTGCCAGCAGGCGGATTGGCGCCCGCACAGATACGCAGTATTTT.

J is TRBJ2-6 and V is TRBV1; whether TRBD2, the table's D call, matches the DNA was not checked. TRBV1 is marked as a pseudogene. CDR3 size: 16 residues. The CDR3 here is CTSRCTGLCRANVLTF. The CDR3 coding sequence is TGCACCAGCAGGTGTACCGGTTTGTGTCGGGCCAACGTCCTGACTTTC.

This clone has a single count. A read error likely explains this, since a far larger clone differs by one base. Other DNA sequences of this sample code for an identical CDR3. The chain recombines TRBV4-3 with TRBJ1-2; possible D gene TRBD1, 5 bases. CDR1 and CDR2 from the germline V gene are LGHNA and YSLEER. There are 13 residues in the CDR3. The CDR3 DNA sequence: TGCGCCAGCAGCTCGACAGTAAACTACGGCTACACCTTC. Protein sequence: CASSSTVNYGYTF.

This rearrangement joins TRBV7-9 to TRBJ1-3; 7 nucleotides match TRBD1. Germline CDR1 SEHNR, CDR2 FQNEAQ (reference sequence). There are 15 residues in the CDR3. V trimming: 5 bases; J trimming: 0 bases; junction bases outside the gene matches: 4. CDR3 DNA: TGTGCCAGCAGCCCCAGGGGGACCTCTGGAAACACCATATATTTT. It is translated as CASSPRGTSGNTIYF.

Concerning this clone: One junction end disagrees with the germline gene, perhaps due to a read error. The V call is TRBV6-5, the J call TRBJ2-7; 10 nucleotides line up with TRBD2. Germline V gene sequence: CDR1 MNHEY, CDR2 SVGAGI. The CDR3 has 16 residues. The CDR3 bases are TGTGCCAGCAATTACAATAGCGGGAGGCCCACCTACGAGCAGTACTTC. Its translation is CASNYNSGRPTYEQYF.

This chain joins TRBV7-3 and TRBJ2-1; 7 bases agree with TRBD2. The CDR3 has 14 amino acids. From germline, CDR1 is SGHTA and CDR2 FQGTGA. V lost 4 bases, J lost 5 bases, and 5 bases stayed unmatched. CDR3 coding DNA: TGTGCCAGCAGCTCCTCGACTAGCCACAATGAGCAGTTCTTC. It specifies CASSSSTSHNEQFF. Complete variable domain (other parts from reference TRBV7-3 and TRBJ2-1): GAGVSQTPSNKVTEKGKYVELRCDPISGHTALYWYRQSLGQGPEFLIYFQGTGAADDSGLPNDRFFAVRPEGSVSTLKIQRTERGDSAVYLCASSSSTSHNEQFFGPGTRLTVL.

Note on this clone: A read error may explain this, as a much larger clone is one base away. The chain employs TRBV7-9 and TRBJ2-3; TRBD2 aligns across 10 bases. V trimming: 8 bases; J trimming: 5 bases; junction bases outside the gene matches: 13. The CDR3 has 16 residues. CDR1 and CDR2 from the germline V gene are SEHNR and FQNEAQ (reference sequence). The CDR3 region has the DNA TGTGCCAGCGGCGGGGGCGCTAGCGGGAGTCTAGATACGCAGTATTTT. Protein: CASGGGASGSLDTQYF.

The CDR3: CASSVAAGSTTGELFF. CDR3 bases: TGTGCCAGCAGCGTAGCCGCAGGGTCCACCACCGGGGAGCTGTTTTTT. This chain links TRBV9 with TRBJ2-2, with a weak D call TRBD1 (5 bases). Trimming took off 0 bases at V and 4 bases at J, with 13 bases between the two ends. The CDR3 length is 16 residues. Germline V gene sequence: CDR1 SGDLS, CDR2 YYNGEE.

This chain uses TRBV4-1 with TRBJ1-6; D may be TRBD1 (6 bases). The length of the CDR3 is 15 residues. From germline, CDR1 is MGHRA and CDR2 YSYEKL. V lost 1 base, J lost 8 bases, and 12 bases lay in between. The DNA for the CDR3 is TGCGCCAGCAGCCAAGGTCGGCCAGGGGATTCACCCCTCCACTTT. Amino acids: CASSQGRPGDSPLHF.

The rearrangement uses TRBV9 and TRBJ1-4; 7 bases agree with TRBD1. From germline, CDR1 is SGDLS and CDR2 YYNGEE. The V segment lost 1 base and the J segment 5 bases; nucleotides outside the gene matches: 2. CDR3 size: 14 residues. The CDR3 DNA is TGTGCCAGCAGCGTACAGGGGGAAAATGAAAAACTGTTTTTT. As protein: CASSVQGENEKLFF.

On this clone itself: Distinct nucleotide sequences in the sample also encode this CDR3. The chain links TRBV28 to TRBJ1-4, with TRBD1 identical over 7 bases. CDR1 MDHEN and CDR2 SYDVKM come from the germline V gene. This CDR3 has 16 amino acids. Germline trimming cut 1 base from V and 0 bases from J; bases unmatched to any gene: 2. The CDR3 DNA reads TGTGCCAGCAGTTTATTACAGGGGCCAACTAATGAAAAACTGTTTTTT. As protein: CASSLLQGPTNEKLFF.

This chain connects TRBV9 to TRBJ2-7; D is possibly TRBD1 or TRBD2 (6 bases each). The CDR3 has 16 residues. Trimming took off 4 bases at V and 5 bases at J, with 22 bases between the two ends. The germline gives CDR1 SGDLS, CDR2 YYNGEE. CDR3 sequence: CASSRDGGGYGHEQYF. In DNA, the CDR3 is TGTGCCAGCAGCCGAGACGGGGGCGGTTATGGCCACGAGCAGTACTTC.

This sequence joins TRBV7-9 and TRBJ2-7; 8 positions agree with TRBD2. Losses at the gene ends were 1 base for V and 3 bases for J; bases not matched to a gene: 2. The CDR3 runs to 14 residues. Germline CDR1 SEHNR, CDR2 FQNEAQ (reference sequence). The CDR3 sequence: CASSLGSGSYEQYF. The CDR3 bases are TGTGCCAGCAGCTTAGGGAGCGGGAGCTACGAGCAGTACTTC. The whole variable domain, filled in from reference TRBV7-9 and TRBJ2-7, reads DTGVSQNPRHKITKRGQNVTFRCDPISEHNRLYWYRQTLGQGPEFLTYFQNEAQLEKSRLLSDRFSAERPKGSFSTLEIQRTEQGDSAMYLCASSLGSGSYEQYFGPGTRLTVT.

The V gene is TRBV6-1, the J gene TRBJ2-7; 8 bases match TRBD1. CDR3 length: 14 amino acids. CDR1 MNHNS and CDR2 SASEGT come from the germline V gene. V was pared by 4 bases and J by 3 bases, with 5 bases of the junction left unmatched. CDR3 DNA sequence: TGTGCCAGCAGTGTACGGACAGGGAGCTACGAGCAGTACTTC. Residues: CASSVRTGSYEQYF.

The V gene is TRBV9, the J gene TRBJ1-1; no firm D call. The CDR3 consists of 14 residues. Trimming removed 4 bases from V and 11 bases from J, with 21 bases in between. From germline, CDR1 is SGDLS and CDR2 YYNGEE. The CDR3 coding sequence is TGTGCCAGCAGCTCCCCCCTAGGGAACATTAAGGCTTTCTTT. It specifies CASSSPLGNIKAFF.

Points on this clone: Relative to the germline gene, one junction end is altered; a read error may explain this. The chain couples TRBV20-1 to TRBJ2-1; the D is unclear. Germline CDR1 and CDR2: DFQATT and SNEGSKA (reference sequence). The CDR3 has 11 amino acids. CDR3 bases: TGCAGTGCTTCGAACTACCATGAGCAGTTCTTC. Residues: CSASNYHEQFF.

The chain uses TRBV5-6 and TRBJ2-5; TRBD2 is a possible D gene (6 bases). This CDR3 has 15 amino acids. Germline values: CDR1 SGHDT, CDR2 YYEEEE. The ends were cut back, 0 bases at V and 4 bases at J, with 13 bases in the middle. CDR3 nucleotide sequence: TGTGCCAGCAGCTTGGAGTGGGGGGTCCCAGAGACCCAGTACTTC. Translating it yields CASSLEWGVPETQYF. Full variable domain (outside the CDR3, taken from reference TRBV5-6 and TRBJ2-5): DAGVTQSPTHLIKTRGQQVTLRCSPKSGHDTVSWYQQALGQGPQFIFQYYEEEERQRGNFPDRFSGHQFPNYSSELNVNALLLGDSALYLCASSLEWGVPETQYFGPGTRLLVL.